These 15 T cell receptor beta chains were sequenced from one sample in a study of T cell clonality in common variable immunodeficiency. Sequencing was performed with immunoSEQ multiplex PCR; in TCRdb, only in-frame clones are kept and a portion is missing. Altogether about 39,000 clones were found in the sample, and no singletons occur. The sample was peripheral blood mononuclear cells. These receptors all come from a person aged 18 to 70 in good health.

This clone was counted at least ten times. Sequencing ends 3 residues short of the CDR3 end; the germline J gene provides the rest. The V call is TRBV7-2, the J call TRBJ1-3; 7 bases match TRBD1. The junction had 5 bases not matched to a gene; V was cut back by 5 bases and J by 1 base. Germline CDR1 is SGHTA and CDR2 is FQGNSA. The CDR3 totals 15 residues. Incomplete CDR3 DNA: TGTGCCAGCAGCGAACAGGGGAGGTCTGGAAACACC. Translated, it gives CASSEQGRSGNT. In full, the CDR3 is CASSEQGRSGNTIYF.

This clone was seen a few times. Sequencing ends 3 residues short of the CDR3 end; the germline J gene provides the rest. The chain combines TRBV11-1 with TRBJ2-1; 14 positions match TRBD2. Germline assignment: CDR1 SGHAT and CDR2 FQDESV (reference sequence). V was clipped by 5 bases and J by 6 bases; unmatched bases: 3. The CDR3 spans 15 residues. CDR3 region: CASSQGLAGANEQFF. The DNA read from the CDR3 is TGTGCCAGCAGCCAGGGACTAGCGGGAGCCAATGAG.

Points on this clone: The read terminates 3 residues before the CDR3 end, so the remaining end is supplied by the germline J gene. This chain joins TRBV5-6 and TRBJ2-4; no firm D call. Germline V gives CDR1 SGHDT, CDR2 YYEEEE. The CDR3 totals 8 residues. The CDR3 loop is CEKRPQYF. The DNA read from the CDR3 is TGTGAGAAAAGGCCT.

This clone was counted many times. The sample carries other DNA sequences with the same CDR3. The CDR3 sequence is CASSGDRITSGNTIYF. The part of the CDR3 DNA that was read is TGTGCCAGCAGTGGAGACAGGATCACCTCTGGAAACACC. The chain is built from TRBV6-2 or TRBV6-3 and TRBJ1-3; D may be TRBD1 (6 bases). The sequenced fragment ends 3 residues before the CDR3 boundary, so the rest is inferred from the germline J gene. The length of the CDR3 is 16 residues. The germline V and J ends were trimmed by 5 bases and 0 bases, with 14 bases remaining between them. The germline V gene encodes CDR1 MNHEY and CDR2 SVGEGT.

This clone occurred many times. The CDR3 end is not reached by the read, which stops 3 residues before it; the germline J gene fills it in. The chain is built from TRBV28 and TRBJ2-3, with D tentatively TRBD1 (5 bases). In germline, CDR1 is MDHEN, CDR2 SYDVKM. This CDR3 contains 17 residues. V was trimmed by 5 bases and J by 1 base, leaving 19 bases between them. Incomplete CDR3 DNA: TGTGCCAGCAGTAGTTTAGGGAAGGGGCCCCGCACAGATACG. The encoded protein is CASSSLGKGPRTDT. The CDR3 reads in full as CASSSLGKGPRTDTQYF.

There are a few counts of this clone. The sequenced fragment ends 3 residues before the CDR3 boundary, so the rest is inferred from the germline J gene. The chain couples TRBV2 to TRBJ1-1; 7 bases align to TRBD1. The V gene's germline CDR1 is SNHLY and CDR2 FYNNEI. V was clipped by 10 bases and J by 5 bases; unmatched bases: 4. This CDR3 is built from 11 residues. The covered CDR3 bases are TGTGCCACCCAGACAGGGACTGAA. It encodes CATQTGTE. The entire CDR3 sequence reads CATQTGTEAFF. The whole variable domain, filled in from reference TRBV2 and TRBJ1-1, reads EPEVTQTPSHQVTQMGQEVILRCVPISNHLYFYWYRQILGQKVEFLVSFYNNEISEKSEIFDDQFSVERPDGSNFTLKIRSTKLEDSAMYFCATQTGTEAFFGQGTRLTVV.

This clone was detected many times. The read comes to an end 3 residues before the CDR3 does, leaving the germline J gene to fill in the end. The rearrangement joins TRBV20-1 to TRBJ1-6, with 8 bases lining up with TRBD1. Germline-derived CDR1 and CDR2 are DFQATT and SNEGSKA (reference sequence). The CDR3 spans 13 residues. With V trimmed by 3 bases and J by 9 bases, 4 bases remained unmatched. The sequenced part of the CDR3 DNA is TGCAGTGCTAGCCCAGGGGGCAGTTCACCC. It yields the protein CSASPGGSSP. The whole CDR3 sequence is CSASPGGSSPLHF.

This clone was counted many times. Read coverage stops 3 residues before the CDR3 terminus; the germline J gene supplies the remainder. The V and J genes are TRBV28 and TRBJ1-2; D possibly corresponds to TRBD1 (5 bases). Deletions cut 5 bases from V and 4 bases from J, with 11 bases between. CDR1 is MDHEN and CDR2 is SYDVKM in the germline V gene. The CDR3 runs 13 residues. The chain's CDR3 is CASSLTASYGYTF. The CDR3 bases that were read are TGTGCCAGCAGTCTGACAGCCAGCTATGGC.

This clone was observed many times. The CDR3 bases that were read are TGCAGTGCTAAGAGAAGCGGGAGGATTGACAATGAG. It translates to CSAKRSGRIDNE. From start to end, the CDR3 is CSAKRSGRIDNEQFF. The J gene is TRBJ2-1, the V gene TRBV20-1; TRBD2 aligns across 9 bases. The read falls 3 residues short of the CDR3 end, and the missing part is taken from the germline J gene. CDR1 and CDR2 from the germline V gene are DFQATT and SNEGSKA (reference sequence). The trim removed 4 bases at V and 5 bases at J, leaving 9 bases unmatched. The CDR3 has 15 amino acids.

This clone was picked up many times. The read stops 3 residues short of the end of the CDR3; the missing end is completed from the germline J gene. The chain employs TRBV18 and TRBJ2-3; possible D gene TRBD2, 6 bases. The V end lost 0 bases, the J end lost 6 bases, and 16 bases lay between the germline ends. The CDR3 is 16 amino acids. The germline V gene encodes CDR1 KGHSH and CDR2 LQKENI. The chain's CDR3 is CASSPPRGGVTDTQYF. The part of the CDR3 DNA that was read is TGTGCCAGCTCACCACCCAGAGGCGGGGTAACGGATACG.

In this sample, this clone turned up many times. The read halts 3 residues ahead of the CDR3 end, with the missing end drawn from the germline J gene. V is TRBV20-1 and J is TRBJ2-5, with D tentatively TRBD2 (6 bases). Per germline, CDR1 DFQATT and CDR2 SNEGSKA (reference sequence). The V and J ends lost 7 bases and 2 bases respectively, with 26 bases between them. The CDR3 covers 17 residues. The DNA read from the CDR3 is TGCAGTGGTAGGATCCGGGACTCCGGGTTGGGGCAAGAGACC. It translates to CSGRIRDSGLGQET. The CDR3 reads in full as CSGRIRDSGLGQETQYF.

There are a few counts of this clone. The sequenced fragment ends 3 residues before the CDR3 boundary, so the rest is inferred from the germline J gene. This chain joins TRBV7-2 and TRBJ1-3, with D possibly TRBD1 on 6 matching bases. Germline lookup yields CDR1 SGHTA and CDR2 FQGNSA. V lost 2 bases, J lost 4 bases, and 12 bases lay in between. CDR3 length equals 15 residues. CDR3 residues: CASSLKGGAGNTIYF. The DNA read from the CDR3 is TGTGCCAGCAGCTTAAAAGGGGGGGCCGGAAACACC.

This clone has a count of ten or more. The read stops 3 residues short of the end of the CDR3; the missing end is completed from the germline J gene. The genes are TRBV20-1 and TRBJ1-2; D gene uncertain. The germline V and J ends were trimmed by 5 bases and 3 bases, with 13 bases remaining between them. Germline CDR1 is DFQATT and CDR2 is SNEGSKA (reference sequence). This CDR3 comprises 13 residues. CDR3 bases read: TGCAGTGCTGTAGACCTCCAGGACTATGGC. Translated, it gives CSAVDLQDYG. The full CDR3 is CSAVDLQDYGYTF.

This clone occurred many times. The read ends 3 residues before the CDR3 terminus; that terminus is restored from the germline J gene. The V gene is TRBV20-1, the J gene TRBJ2-3; D may be TRBD1 (7 bases). This CDR3 has 15 amino acids. CDR1 and CDR2 (germline): DFQATT, SNEGSKA (reference sequence). CDR3 protein: CSAREEGADSQPQYF. Partial CDR3 DNA: TGCAGTGCTAGAGAGGAGGGGGCAGATAGTCAGCCG.

This clone was detected many times. The read falls 3 residues short of the CDR3 end, and the missing part is taken from the germline J gene. The chain is built from TRBV19 and TRBJ2-2; possibly TRBD1 for D (6 bases). The CDR3 consists of 16 residues. The V and J ends lost 6 bases and 2 bases respectively, with 16 bases between them. Germline values: CDR1 LNHDA, CDR2 SQIVND (reference sequence). This chain's CDR3 is CASSSAGTPNTGELFF. The covered CDR3 bases are TGTGCCAGTAGCTCAGCCGGGACACCAAACACCGGGGAG. The full variable domain, completed using reference TRBV19 and TRBJ2-2, is DGGITQSPKYLFRKEGQNVTLSCEQNLNHDAMYWYRQDPGQGLRLIYYSQIVNDFQKGDIAEGYSVSREKKESFPLTVTSAQKNPTAFYLCASSSAGTPNTGELFFGEGSRLTVL.